This record looks at one T cell receptor (beta chain) sequence and its context. Sequencing used immunoSEQ multiplex PCR; TCRdb keeps in-frame clones, though not all of them. Among approximately 90,000 clones listed, approximately 92% were seen once. With V trimmed by 5 bases and J by 2 bases, 9 bases remained unmatched. The CDR3 runs to 17 residues. Germline V gene sequence: CDR1 SGHNT, CDR2 YYREEE (reference sequence). The data were obtained in a study of Tregs in tolerant kidney transplant recipients. This clonotype was obtained from a human donor in good health. The chain links TRBV5-4 to TRBJ2-7, with TRBD2 identical over 14 bases. The material sequenced was CD8+ T cells from blood. The DNA for the CDR3 is TGTGCCAGCAGTACCGGGACTAGCGGGGGCTCCGCCTACGAGCAGTACTTC. Its protein product is CASSTGTSGGSAYEQYF.